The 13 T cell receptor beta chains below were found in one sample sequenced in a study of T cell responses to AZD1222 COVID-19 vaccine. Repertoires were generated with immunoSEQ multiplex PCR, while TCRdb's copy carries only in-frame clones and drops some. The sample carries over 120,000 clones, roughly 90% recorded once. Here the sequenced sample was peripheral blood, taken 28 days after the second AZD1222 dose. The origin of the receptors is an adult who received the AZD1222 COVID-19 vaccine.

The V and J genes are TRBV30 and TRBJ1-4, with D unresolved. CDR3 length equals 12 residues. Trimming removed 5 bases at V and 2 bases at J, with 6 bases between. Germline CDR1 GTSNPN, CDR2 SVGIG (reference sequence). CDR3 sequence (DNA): TGTGCCTGGTCGGGGACTAATGAAAAACTGTTTTTT. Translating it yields CAWSGTNEKLFF.

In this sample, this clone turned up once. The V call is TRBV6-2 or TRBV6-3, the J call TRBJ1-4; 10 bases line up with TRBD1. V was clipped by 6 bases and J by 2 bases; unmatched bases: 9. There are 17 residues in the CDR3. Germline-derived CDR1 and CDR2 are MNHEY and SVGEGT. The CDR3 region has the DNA TGTGCCAGCAGCTCCGGGACAGGGGTGTCGACTAATGAAAAACTGTTTTTT. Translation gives CASSSGTGVSTNEKLFF.

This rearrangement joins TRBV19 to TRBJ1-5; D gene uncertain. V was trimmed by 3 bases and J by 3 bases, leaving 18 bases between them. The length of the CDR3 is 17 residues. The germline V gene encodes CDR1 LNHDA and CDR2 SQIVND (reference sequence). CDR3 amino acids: CASSIRWLREPNQPQHF. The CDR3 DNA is TGTGCCAGTAGTATTAGGTGGCTTCGAGAGCCCAATCAGCCCCAGCATTTT.

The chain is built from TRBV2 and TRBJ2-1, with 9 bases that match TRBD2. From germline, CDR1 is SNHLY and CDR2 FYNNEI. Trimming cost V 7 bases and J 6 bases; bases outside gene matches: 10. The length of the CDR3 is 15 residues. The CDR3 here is CASTYSGSWRNEQFF. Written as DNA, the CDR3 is TGTGCCAGCACTTATAGCGGGAGTTGGCGCAATGAGCAGTTCTTC.

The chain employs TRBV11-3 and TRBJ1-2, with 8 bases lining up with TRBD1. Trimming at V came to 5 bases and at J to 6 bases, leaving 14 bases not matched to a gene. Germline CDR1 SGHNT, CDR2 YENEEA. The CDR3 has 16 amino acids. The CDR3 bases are TGTGCCAGCAGCCCTCCCCTACAGGGGGAACTTGATGGCTACACCTTC. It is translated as CASSPPLQGELDGYTF.

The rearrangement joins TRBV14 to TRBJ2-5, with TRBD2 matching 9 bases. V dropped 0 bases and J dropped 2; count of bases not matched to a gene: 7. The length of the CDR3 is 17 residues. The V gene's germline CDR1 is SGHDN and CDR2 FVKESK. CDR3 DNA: TGTGCCAGCAGCCAAGATCGCGCTAGCGGGAAGCAAGAGACCCAGTACTTC. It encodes CASSQDRASGKQETQYF.

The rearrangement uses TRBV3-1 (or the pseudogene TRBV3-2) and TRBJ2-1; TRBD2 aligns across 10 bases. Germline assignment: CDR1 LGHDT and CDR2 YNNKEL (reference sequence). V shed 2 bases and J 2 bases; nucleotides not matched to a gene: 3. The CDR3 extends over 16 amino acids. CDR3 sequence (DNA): TGTGCCAGCAGCCAATATCTAGCGGGAGCCTACAATGAGCAGTTCTTC. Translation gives CASSQYLAGAYNEQFF.

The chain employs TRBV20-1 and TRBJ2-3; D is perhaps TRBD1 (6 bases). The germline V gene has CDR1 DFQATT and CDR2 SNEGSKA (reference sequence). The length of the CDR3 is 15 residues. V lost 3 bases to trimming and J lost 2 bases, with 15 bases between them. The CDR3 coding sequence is TGCAGTGCTAGTAAAACCAGGGGTCCCACAGATACGCAGTATTTT. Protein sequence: CSASKTRGPTDTQYF.

The CDR3 here is CASRPGQGANTGELFF. In DNA form, the CDR3 reads TGTGCCAGTAGGCCGGGACAGGGGGCGAACACCGGGGAGCTGTTTTTT. The chain couples TRBV19 to TRBJ2-2; TRBD1 matches 11 bases. Germline assignment: CDR1 LNHDA and CDR2 SQIVND (reference sequence). V shed 6 bases, J shed 0 bases, and the junction held 3 bases outside the gene matches. This CDR3 spans 16 amino acids.

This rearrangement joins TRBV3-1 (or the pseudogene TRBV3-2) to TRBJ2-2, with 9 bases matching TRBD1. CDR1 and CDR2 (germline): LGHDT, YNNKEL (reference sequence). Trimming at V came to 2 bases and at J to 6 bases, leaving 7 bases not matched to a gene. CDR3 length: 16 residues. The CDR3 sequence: CASSQTGGAWAGELFF. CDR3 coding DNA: TGTGCCAGCAGCCAAACAGGGGGCGCTTGGGCCGGGGAGCTGTTTTTT.

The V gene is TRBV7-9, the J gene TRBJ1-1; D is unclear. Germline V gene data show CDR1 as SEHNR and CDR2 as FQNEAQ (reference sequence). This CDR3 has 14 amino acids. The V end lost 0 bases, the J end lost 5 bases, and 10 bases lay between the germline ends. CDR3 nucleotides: TGTGCCAGCAGCTTAGCGAGGAGTAGTACTGAAGCTTTCTTT. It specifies CASSLARSSTEAFF. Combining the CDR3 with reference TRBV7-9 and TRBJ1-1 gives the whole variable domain DTGVSQNPRHKITKRGQNVTFRCDPISEHNRLYWYRQTLGQGPEFLTYFQNEAQLEKSRLLSDRFSAERPKGSFSTLEIQRTEQGDSAMYLCASSLARSSTEAFFGQGTRLTVV.

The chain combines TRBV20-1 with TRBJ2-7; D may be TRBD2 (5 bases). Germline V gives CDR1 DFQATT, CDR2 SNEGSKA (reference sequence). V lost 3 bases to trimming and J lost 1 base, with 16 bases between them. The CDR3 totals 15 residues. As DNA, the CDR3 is TGCAGTGCTAGTGGAGGCGGATACAATTCCTACGAGCAGTACTTC. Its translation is CSASGGGYNSYEQYF.

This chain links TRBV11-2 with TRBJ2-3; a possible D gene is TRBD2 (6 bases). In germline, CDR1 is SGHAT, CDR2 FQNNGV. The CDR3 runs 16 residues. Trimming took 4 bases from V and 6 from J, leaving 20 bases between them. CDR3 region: CASSSFAGRLRDTQYF. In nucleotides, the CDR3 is TGTGCCAGCAGCTCGTTCGCGGGAAGATTAAGGGATACGCAGTATTTT.